Following are 29 T cell receptor beta chains from one sample sequenced in a study of blood T cell repertoires in COVID-19. Profiling relied on immunoSEQ multiplex PCR, and the TCRdb table lists in-frame clones only, not all of them. This table has 430,000 or so clones, more than 70% appearing once. The source material was PBMCs or T cells enriched from blood (not recorded which). Receptors were obtained from a woman younger than 30 who had been exposed to COVID-19.

V is TRBV5-1 and J is TRBJ2-2; 9 nucleotides line up with TRBD2. Germline values: CDR1 SGHRS, CDR2 YFSETQ. V shed 0 bases, J shed 7 bases, and the junction held 4 bases outside the gene matches. The CDR3 extends over 15 amino acids. This chain's CDR3 is CASSLVAGDFGELFF. CDR3 DNA sequence: TGCGCCAGCAGCTTGGTAGCGGGGGATTTCGGGGAGCTGTTTTTT.

The chain joins TRBV20-1 to TRBJ1-6, with a tentative D call TRBD1 (5 bases). The length of the CDR3 is 13 residues. CDR1 and CDR2 from the germline V gene are DFQATT and SNEGSKA (reference sequence). V gave up 3 bases and J gave up 8 bases, with 11 bases separating them. CDR3 sequence reads: CSASGREDSPLHF. The CDR3 DNA reads as TGCAGTGCTAGTGGCAGGGAGGATTCACCCCTCCACTTT.

V and J are TRBV20-1 and TRBJ1-4; D gene ambiguous. V lost 3 bases and J lost 0, with 11 bases in between. This CDR3 spans 15 amino acids. CDR1 DFQATT and CDR2 SNEGSKA come from the germline V gene (reference sequence). CDR3 protein: CSASFRIATNEKLFF. The CDR3 DNA is TGCAGTGCTAGTTTCAGGATTGCAACTAATGAAAAACTGTTTTTT.

CDR3: CAISDRISYEQYF. CDR3 DNA sequence: TGTGCCATCAGCGACAGGATTTCCTACGAGCAGTACTTC. The gene calls are TRBV10-3 and TRBJ2-7, with a weak D call TRBD1 (6 bases). The V and J ends lost 6 bases and 1 base respectively, with 10 bases between them. CDR3 length: 13 amino acids. Germline V CDR1 and CDR2: ENHRY, SYGVKD.

The V gene is TRBV7-9, the J gene TRBJ2-7; the match to TRBD1 covers 7 bases. The ends lost 1 base at V and 4 bases at J; junction bases unmatched: 7. The CDR3 is 15 amino acids. CDR1 is SEHNR, CDR2 FQNEAQ, per germline (reference sequence). CDR3: CASSLGQGLVYEQYF. As DNA, the CDR3 is TGTGCCAGCAGCTTAGGACAGGGCTTGGTGTACGAGCAGTACTTC.

The chain is built from TRBV5-8 and TRBJ1-6; the D is unclear. Trimming pared 4 bases from V and 0 bases from J, leaving 11 bases between. This CDR3 comprises 16 residues. Germline-derived CDR1 and CDR2 are SGHTS and YDEGEE. For the CDR3, the DNA is TGTGCCAGCAGCGCGGCGAGTAGCTCCTATAATTCACCCCTCCACTTT. As protein: CASSAASSSYNSPLHF.

The chain uses TRBV4-1 and TRBJ2-1; D not resolved. Germline CDR1 and CDR2: MGHRA and YSYEKL. The V and J ends lost 2 bases and 9 bases respectively, with 8 bases between them. The CDR3 has 12 residues. The DNA of the CDR3 is TGCGCCAGCAGCCAATTCTCGTCTGAGCAGTTCTTC. Its protein product is CASSQFSSEQFF.

The chain links TRBV27 to TRBJ1-1, with D unresolved. V was clipped by 3 bases and J by 4 bases, with 12 bases between them. The CDR3 length is 14 residues. Germline V gene data show CDR1 as MNHEY and CDR2 as SMNVEV (reference sequence). The CDR3 loop is CASSFNGRGTEAFF. The CDR3 DNA is TGTGCCAGCAGTTTCAACGGCCGGGGCACTGAAGCTTTCTTT.

J is TRBJ1-6 and V is TRBV4-1; the match to TRBD1 covers 9 bases. This CDR3 has 16 amino acids. The germline V gene encodes CDR1 MGHRA and CDR2 YSYEKL. Germline trimming cut 3 bases from V and 6 bases from J; bases unmatched to any gene: 6. CDR3 nucleotide sequence: TGCGCCAGCAGCCAGGACCCGACAGGGGGTAATTCACCCCTCCACTTT. Protein sequence: CASSQDPTGGNSPLHF.

The V call is TRBV6-5, the J call TRBJ2-1; a possible D gene is TRBD2 (6 bases). The CDR3 consists of 15 residues. Trimming left V 4 bases short and J 5 bases short, with 15 bases between. Per the germline V gene, CDR1 is MNHEY and CDR2 is SVGAGI. The CDR3 here is CASSSLSGANNEQFF. The CDR3 DNA reads as TGTGCCAGCAGTTCGCTTTCGGGAGCCAACAATGAGCAGTTCTTC.

The rearrangement uses TRBV5-1 and TRBJ2-5; D not resolved. Germline CDR1 reads SGHRS; CDR2 reads YFSETQ. The CDR3 is 14 residues long. V lost 5 bases and J lost 5, with 16 bases in between. In DNA, the CDR3 is TGCGCCAGCAGGCCCTTCCTCTCCGGGGAGACCCAGTACTTC. This translates into CASRPFLSGETQYF.

The chain combines TRBV4-3 with TRBJ2-1; D may be TRBD2 (5 bases). The ends were cut back, 0 bases at V and 4 bases at J, with 13 bases in the middle. Germline lookup yields CDR1 LGHNA and CDR2 YSLEER. This CDR3 is built from 16 residues. The CDR3 DNA is TGCGCCAGCAGCCAAGAACCGGGGATGGGATACAATGAGCAGTTCTTC. It codes for CASSQEPGMGYNEQFF.

The chain has TRBV19 and TRBJ2-7; 8 nucleotides agree with TRBD1. Germline V gene sequence: CDR1 LNHDA, CDR2 SQIVND (reference sequence). CDR3 length: 16 amino acids. J gave up 0 bases and V 10 bases, and 14 bases lay outside the gene matches. The CDR3 nucleotides read TGTGCCAAAATCACAGGGGGACATCCGAGCTCCTACGAGCAGTACTTC. Its protein product is CAKITGGHPSSYEQYF.

The V and J genes are TRBV4-1 and TRBJ1-3; D may be TRBD1 (6 bases). Germline CDR1 and CDR2: MGHRA and YSYEKL. V dropped 4 bases and J dropped 1 base, with 8 bases sitting between them. CDR3 length equals 14 residues. The CDR3 loop is CASSRGGSGNTIYF. The CDR3 nucleotides are TGCGCCAGCAGCCGAGGGGGATCTGGAAACACCATATATTTT.

This chain connects TRBV6-4 to TRBJ2-1, with 16 bases lining up with TRBD2. This CDR3 region has 16 residues. The ends lost 5 bases at V and 14 bases at J; junction bases unmatched: 12. Germline-derived CDR1 and CDR2 are MRHNA and SNTAGT. The CDR3 sequence: CASSSNSGLAGGPKFF. For the CDR3, the DNA is TGTGCCAGCAGTTCAAACTCGGGACTAGCGGGGGGGCCGAAGTTCTTC.

V and J are TRBV12-3 or TRBV12-4 and TRBJ2-1, with D maybe TRBD2 (5 bases). Deletions cut 3 bases from V and 6 bases from J, with 9 bases between. The CDR3 runs to 13 residues. CDR3 bases: TGTGCCAGCAGTTTTCCGGCGGGCAATGAGCAGTTCTTC. Amino acids: CASSFPAGNEQFF.

Points on this clone: At the DNA level, this CDR3 is encoded by other sequences in the same sample as well. J is TRBJ1-4 and V is TRBV27; 11 bases agree with TRBD1. The CDR3 runs 14 residues. CDR1 MNHEY and CDR2 SMNVEV come from the germline V gene (reference sequence). V trimming: 9 bases; J trimming: 8 bases; junction bases outside the gene matches: 8. In DNA, the CDR3 is TGTGCCAGTCGTGGACAGGGGGCGGGAGAAAAACTGTTTTTT. This translates into CASRGQGAGEKLFF. Filled out from reference TRBV27 and TRBJ1-4, the complete variable domain reads EAQVTQNPRYLITVTGKKLTVTCSQNMNHEYMSWYRQDPGLGLRQIYYSMNVEVTDKGDVPEGYKVSRKEKRNFPLILESPSPNQTSLYFCASRGQGAGEKLFFGSGTQLSVL.

This chain links TRBV14 with TRBJ1-1; TRBD1 is a possible D gene (5 bases). The V end lost 5 bases, the J end lost 4 bases, and 11 bases lay between the germline ends. The CDR3 length is 13 residues. Looked up from germline, CDR1 is SGHDN and CDR2 is FVKESK. This chain's CDR3 is CASSVGGSTEAFF. The CDR3 coding sequence is TGTGCCAGCAGCGTCGGGGGGAGCACTGAAGCTTTCTTT.

V is TRBV5-4 and J is TRBJ2-7; 8 nucleotides match TRBD1. CDR3 length equals 15 residues. J was trimmed by 5 bases and V by 4 bases; bases with no gene match: 11. Germline values: CDR1 SGHNT, CDR2 YYREEE (reference sequence). This chain's CDR3 is CASSPRRQGRNEQYF. As DNA, the CDR3 is TGTGCCAGCAGCCCACGCAGACAGGGGAGGAACGAGCAGTACTTC. Full variable domain (missing parts from reference TRBV5-4 and TRBJ2-7): ETGVTQSPTHLIKTRGQQVTLRCSSQSGHNTVSWYQQALGQGPQFIFQYYREEENGRGNFPPRFSGLQFPNYSSELNVNALELDDSALYLCASSPRRQGRNEQYFGPGTRLTVT.

This clone has more than one count but fewer than ten. The chain carries TRBV6-5 and TRBJ1-1, with 7 bases that match TRBD1. The V gene end was trimmed by 6 bases and the J gene end by 4 bases; junction bases not matched to a gene: 8. Looked up from germline, CDR1 is MNHEY and CDR2 is SVGAGI. This CDR3 contains 14 residues. CDR3 amino acids: CASSKQGWGTEAFF. For the CDR3, the DNA is TGTGCCAGCAGCAAACAGGGGTGGGGCACTGAAGCTTTCTTT.

The chain recombines TRBV6-1 with TRBJ2-7, with D uncertain. The CDR3 is 14 amino acids. CDR1 is MNHNS, CDR2 SASEGT, per germline. V was trimmed by 2 bases and J by 2 bases, leaving 10 bases between them. The CDR3 coding sequence is TGTGCCAGCAGTGAAAATCCGGCGGCCTACGAGCAGTACTTC. Translation gives CASSENPAAYEQYF.

Comment on this clone: The sample has other DNA sequences that encode this CDR3 too. CDR3 DNA sequence: TGTGCCAGCAGTCCCCGGGACAGGGACGAGCAGTACTTC. It yields the protein CASSPRDRDEQYF. The rearrangement joins TRBV7-2 to TRBJ2-7; 9 nucleotides line up with TRBD1. The trim removed 6 bases at V and 5 bases at J, leaving 5 bases unmatched. Per the germline V gene, CDR1 is SGHTA and CDR2 is FQGNSA. This CDR3 region has 13 residues.

This chain links TRBV9 with TRBJ2-2, with 12 bases fitting TRBD2. Germline V gene sequence: CDR1 SGDLS, CDR2 YYNGEE. CDR3 size: 15 residues. With V trimmed by 3 bases and J by 10 bases, 7 bases remained unmatched. CDR3 sequence: CASSAGLAGLEELFF. Here the CDR3 DNA reads TGTGCCAGCAGCGCCGGACTAGCGGGGCTTGAGGAGCTGTTTTTT.

This chain connects TRBV10-3 to TRBJ1-1, with no clear D. With 0 bases removed from V and 6 bases from J, the gap between germline ends came to 8 bases. The length of the CDR3 is 13 residues. The germline CDR1 and CDR2 sequences are ENHRY and SYGVKD. The DNA for the CDR3 is TGTGCCATCAGTGAGTCGTATGAGGCTGAAGCTTTCTTT. It yields the protein CAISESYEAEAFF.

The rearrangement joins TRBV4-2 to TRBJ1-4; TRBD1 agrees at 7 bases. Trimming took 5 bases from V and 6 from J; bases not matched to a gene: 9. Germline CDR1 LGHNA, CDR2 YNFKEQ. The CDR3 has 15 amino acids. CDR3 residues: CASSSDRVGDEKLFF. The CDR3 DNA sequence: TGTGCCAGCAGCTCAGACAGGGTAGGGGATGAAAAACTGTTTTTT.

V is TRBV27 and J is TRBJ2-7; the match to TRBD2 covers 8 bases. The CDR3 extends over 15 amino acids. Germline CDR1 and CDR2: MNHEY and SMNVEV (reference sequence). The J segment lost 4 bases and the V segment lost 2 bases, leaving 7 bases of the junction unmatched. Here the CDR3 reads CASSLGRGGTYEQYF. The CDR3 DNA sequence: TGTGCCAGCAGTTTAGGTCGGGGGGGCACATACGAGCAGTACTTC.

This rearrangement joins TRBV6-6 to TRBJ2-2, with a possible D match to TRBD2 (6 bases). The CDR3 contains 16 residues. V lost 5 bases, J lost 0 bases, and 13 bases lay in between. The germline V gene encodes CDR1 MNHNY and CDR2 SVGAGI (reference sequence). The CDR3 loop reads CASSPLANTNTGELFF. Here the CDR3 DNA reads TGTGCCAGCAGTCCCCTAGCGAACACGAACACCGGGGAGCTGTTTTTT.

The rearrangement joins TRBV18 to TRBJ1-4; D perhaps matches TRBD1 (5 bases). This CDR3 is built from 16 residues. The V end lost 3 bases, the J end lost 3 bases, and 14 bases lay between the germline ends. In germline, CDR1 is KGHSH, CDR2 LQKENI. The DNA of the CDR3 is TGTGCCAGCTCACCCGTAAGACAGCTCTCTAATGAAAAACTGTTTTTT. As protein: CASSPVRQLSNEKLFF. The full variable domain, rest sourced from reference TRBV18 and TRBJ1-4, is NAGVMQNPRHLVRRRGQEARLRCSPMKGHSHVYWYRQLPEEGLKFMVYLQKENIIDESGMPKERFSAEFPKEGPSILRIQQVVRGDSAAYFCASSPVRQLSNEKLFFGSGTQLSVL.

The chain employs TRBV9 and TRBJ1-2; tentative D call: TRBD1 (5 bases). The CDR3 length is 14 residues. Germline assignment: CDR1 SGDLS and CDR2 YYNGEE. V was clipped by 0 bases and J by 9 bases, with 15 bases between them. The CDR3 DNA is TGTGCCAGCAGCGTAGGGGGCGGGGAGGGACGCTACACCTTC. This translates into CASSVGGGEGRYTF. Based on the CDR3 plus reference TRBV9 and TRBJ1-2, the full variable domain is DSGVTQTPKHLITATGQRVTLRCSPRSGDLSVYWYQQSLDQGLQFLIQYYNGEERAKGNILERFSAQQFPDLHSELNLSSLELGDSALYFCASSVGGGEGRYTFGSGTRLTVV.